The clone carrying this TCR beta chain has more than one count but fewer than ten. The antigen is not known. CDR3 length: 18 residues. With V trimmed by 6 bases and J by 5 bases, 13 bases remained unmatched. CDR1 is SGHRS, CDR2 YFSETQ, per germline. The record originates from a study of blood T cells in healthy people across ages. Study context: Roughly one uniquely barcoded beta molecule per two T cells was captured.

Regarding the study as a whole: Both naive CD4+ cell counts and diversity were greater in long-lived donors than in aged donors.

Together with a sample-barcoded 5' primer, a J-beta primer mix was included in a second PCR lasting about 7 to 11 cycles. In TCRdb, the 5' RACE reads were re-called with MiXCR into one record per CDR3 protein. The data show approximately 960,000 distinct CDR3 sequences, with roughly 28% seen just once and about 9.4% held by the top ten. Another study also made use of these data, one on T cells of mothers and their children.

The chain combines TRBV5-1 with TRBJ2-5, with TRBD2 matching 16 bases. The sequencing input was blood. The receptor was isolated from a woman aged 40 to 55 in good health. CDR3 sequence: CASTPQGTSGGAGETQYF. CDR3 DNA: TGCGCCAGCACCCCACAAGGGACTAGCGGGGGGGCCGGTGAGACCCAGTACTTC.